This T cell receptor (beta chain) stems from a study of long-term antiretroviral therapy in people with HIV. The study's findings and limits: Repertoires looked antigen-experienced, with only a slight naive shift after ART. Diversity went up after ART and still fell short of transplant donor controls.

This clone has just a few counts. Antigen unknown. The germline gives CDR1 MDHEN, CDR2 SYDVKM. This CDR3 comprises 15 residues. V gave up 10 bases and J gave up 5 bases, with 21 bases separating them. Runs used v3.0 of the immunoSEQ assay and were done at survey level. The repertoire was sequenced with immunoSEQ multiplex PCR; TCRdb's copy has only in-frame clones and lacks some. The sample lists around 20,000 clones; approximately 88% were seen once. Each HIV-infected participant was given treatment in the United States. The chain recombines TRBV28 with TRBJ1-5; D unclear. The source material was unsorted PBMCs, sampled 0.9 years after starting antiretroviral therapy. This TCR was sampled from a man between 18 and 29 years old with HIV. CDR3 nucleotide sequence: TGTGCCACCGCGACGGTTCAACTTTATGATCAGCCCCAGCATTTT. As protein: CATATVQLYDQPQHF.